This T cell receptor beta chain was sequenced in a study of PD-1 blockade in classical Hodgkin lymphoma. Germline V CDR1 and CDR2: SGHRS, YFSETQ. Trimming took off 0 bases at V and 2 bases at J, with 18 bases between the two ends. CDR3 length: 17 amino acids. This clone was seen once. With no exception, relapse followed autologous stem cell transplantation in all patients, and brentuximab vedotin exposure varied. Measured with immunoSEQ multiplex PCR; TCRdb has only the in-frame clones, and not every one. Among about 40,000 clones, over 80% were seen once, and the ten largest hold approximately 8.7%. The genes are TRBV5-1 and TRBJ2-7; D may correspond to TRBD1 or TRBD2 (6 bases each). The clonotype was recovered from a human donor with classical Hodgkin lymphoma. The specimen was peripheral blood mononuclear cells (PBMCs), collected at baseline. The CDR3 is CASSLEAVGGPTYEQYF. CDR3 sequence (DNA): TGCGCCAGCAGCTTGGAAGCGGTCGGGGGCCCCACCTACGAGCAGTACTTC. Full variable domain (remainder filled in from reference TRBV5-1 and TRBJ2-7): KAGVTQTPRYLIKTRGQQVTLSCSPISGHRSVSWYQQTPGQGLQFLFEYFSETQRNKGNFPGRFSGRQFSNSRSEMNVSTLELGDSALYLCASSLEAVGGPTYEQYFGPGTRLTVT.